Here is one TCR beta chain with its context. The data were obtained in a study of radiotherapy plus CTLA-4 blockade in lung cancer. Focal radiation plus CTLA-4 blockade with ipilimumab was administered to patients who had chemo-refractory metastatic non-small-cell lung cancer. Sequencing was performed with immunoSEQ multiplex PCR; in TCRdb, only in-frame clones are kept and a portion is missing. Of about 90,000 clones listed, around 86% are singletons. Germline CDR1 reads SGHKS; CDR2 reads YYEKEE (reference sequence). With 4 bases clipped from V and 4 bases from J, the junction kept 8 bases outside the gene matches. The CDR3 consists of 16 residues.

The sequence came from a human donor with non-small cell lung cancer that progressed on radiotherapy plus ipilimumab. The rearrangement uses TRBV5-5 and TRBJ2-2; TRBD1 matches 9 bases. Here the sequenced sample was peripheral blood, taken from a patient treated with radiotherapy plus ipilimumab. The CDR3 is CASSIQGAIGTGELFF. As DNA, the CDR3 is TGTGCCAGCAGCATACAGGGGGCCATAGGCACCGGGGAGCTGTTTTTT.